In its sample, the clone carrying this T cell receptor (beta chain) was seen a few times. The target antigen is unknown. This sample includes further DNA sequences coding for the same CDR3. The CDR3 has 14 amino acids. From germline, CDR1 is SGDLS and CDR2 YYNGEE. V shed 3 bases and J 4 bases; nucleotides not matched to a gene: 3. This record belongs to a study of T cell responses to AZD1222 COVID-19 vaccine. Findings and caveats of the study: Dominant at 160-218 and 743-854, vaccine-associated CD4 TCRs also spanned spike. Donor demographics were predominantly white British with a female majority; clonal diversity may be underestimated. Targets within unmutated variant regions were reportedly found for nearly half of spike-specific TCRs.

Second-dose groups at about 4 or about 12 weeks were pooled. Profiled with immunoSEQ multiplex PCR; TCRdb holds only in-frame clones, not every one. The table records more than 70,000 clones, approximately 90% of them present only once. The source material was peripheral blood, sampled 28 days after the second AZD1222 dose. The chain uses TRBV9 and TRBJ1-5; 8 bases match TRBD1. The clonotype originates from an adult who received the AZD1222 COVID-19 vaccine. The CDR3 sequence: CASSAQGANQPQHF. The DNA of the CDR3 is TGTGCCAGCAGCGCGCAGGGGGCTAATCAGCCCCAGCATTTT.